These 31 T cell receptor beta chains share one sample of origin, sequenced in a study of shared clonotypes between healthy human individuals. The assay was immunoSEQ multiplex PCR, and TCRdb's table has in-frame clones only and misses some. The table lists over 2 million clones, 85% to 95% of them singletons, with around 0.13% in the top ten. The source material was naive CD4+ T cells sorted from blood. Subset here: CD45RA+ positively selected. The source is a young man in good health.

The chain is built from TRBV6-5 and TRBJ2-3; tentatively, D is TRBD2 (5 bases). Germline values: CDR1 MNHEY, CDR2 SVGAGI. CDR3 size: 16 residues. Trimming removed 0 bases from V and 0 bases from J, with 10 bases in between. The CDR3 DNA sequence: TGTGCCAGCAGTTACTCTGGGCGGACTAGCACAGATACGCAGTATTTT. It codes for CASSYSGRTSTDTQYF.

The chain is built from TRBV5-1 and TRBJ1-2, with 11 bases that match TRBD1. CDR3 length: 16 residues. The germline V gene has CDR1 SGHRS and CDR2 YFSETQ. Germline trimming cut 4 bases from V and 8 bases from J; bases unmatched to any gene: 13. This chain's CDR3 is CASSPTPGTGGSGYTF. CDR3 in DNA: TGCGCCAGCAGCCCGACCCCCGGGACAGGGGGTTCGGGCTACACCTTC.

The V gene is TRBV18, the J gene TRBJ2-3; D is ambiguous. This CDR3 is built from 15 residues. Germline V lookup: CDR1 KGHSH, CDR2 LQKENI. V gave up 0 bases and J gave up 2 bases, with 9 bases separating them. The CDR3 coding sequence is TGTGCCAGCTCACCACCGAGCACGGACACAGATACGCAGTATTTT. This encodes CASSPPSTDTDTQYF.

A word on this clone: This specimen includes other DNA sequences encoding the same CDR3. V gene TRBV6-1 combines with J gene TRBJ2-3; 7 bases map to TRBD2. This CDR3 contains 15 residues. Germline V CDR1 and CDR2: MNHNS, SASEGT. Unmatched junction bases numbered 8, after V lost 6 bases and J lost 2 bases. The DNA for the CDR3 is TGTGCCAGCAGAGGTTTAGCGGGCGTCACAGATACGCAGTATTTT. It translates to CASRGLAGVTDTQYF.

This clone was recorded once. V usage is TRBV6-5 and J usage is TRBJ2-7, with 9 bases lining up with TRBD1. V gave up 4 bases and J gave up 1 base; unmatched junction bases: 2. The CDR3 length is 14 residues. CDR1 MNHEY and CDR2 SVGAGI come from the germline V gene. CDR3 sequence: CASSSGQGSYEQYF. In nucleotides, the CDR3 is TGTGCCAGCAGTTCCGGACAGGGGTCCTACGAGCAGTACTTC.

This clone is a singleton in its sample. V and J are TRBV19 and TRBJ2-7; TRBD2 matches 9 bases. The V gene end was trimmed by 8 bases and the J gene end by 2 bases; junction bases not matched to a gene: 4. Germline V gene data show CDR1 as LNHDA and CDR2 as SQIVND (reference sequence). The CDR3 is 13 amino acids. Written as DNA, the CDR3 is TGTGCCAGTGGAATAGCGGGGGCCTACGAGCAGTACTTC. Protein sequence: CASGIAGAYEQYF.

The chain employs TRBV10-3 and TRBJ1-1; D unresolved. Per the germline V gene, CDR1 is ENHRY and CDR2 is SYGVKD. With 0 bases removed from V and 8 bases from J, the gap between germline ends came to 10 bases. The length of the CDR3 is 13 residues. CDR3 in amino acids: CAISESTPREAFF. The CDR3 nucleotides are TGTGCCATCAGTGAGTCGACTCCGAGAGAAGCTTTCTTT.

V usage is TRBV20-1 and J usage is TRBJ2-3; D not certain. This CDR3 has 11 residues. V lost 7 bases and J lost 2, with 7 bases in between. CDR1 is DFQATT and CDR2 is SNEGSKA in the germline V gene (reference sequence). Here the CDR3 reads CSVTSTDTQYF. As DNA, the CDR3 is TGCAGTGTTACTTCCACAGATACGCAGTATTTT.

This chain uses TRBV5-4 with TRBJ2-5; TRBD2 agrees at 14 bases. The CDR3 covers 16 residues. Per germline, CDR1 SGHNT and CDR2 YYREEE (reference sequence). After removal of 0 bases from V and 3 bases from J, the junction contained 1 base not matched to a gene. The CDR3 DNA is TGTGCCAGCAGCTTGGGACTAGCGGGAGGGAAAGAGACCCAGTACTTC. Translation gives CASSLGLAGGKETQYF. Supplemented by reference TRBV5-4 and TRBJ2-5, the full variable domain reads ETGVTQSPTHLIKTRGQQVTLRCSSQSGHNTVSWYQQALGQGPQFIFQYYREEENGRGNFPPRFSGLQFPNYSSELNVNALELDDSALYLCASSLGLAGGKETQYFGPGTRLLVL.

The chain recombines TRBV18 with TRBJ2-7; 7 bases are a match to TRBD2. Looked up from germline, CDR1 is KGHSH and CDR2 is LQKENI. The length of the CDR3 is 17 residues. V was pared by 3 bases and J by 0 bases, with 11 bases of the junction left unmatched. The CDR3 nucleotides are TGTGCCAGCTCACCCCCCGGGGTAGCGGGCAGCTCCTACGAGCAGTACTTC. Translating it yields CASSPPGVAGSSYEQYF. Full variable domain (rest looked up from reference TRBV18 and TRBJ2-7): NAGVMQNPRHLVRRRGQEARLRCSPMKGHSHVYWYRQLPEEGLKFMVYLQKENIIDESGMPKERFSAEFPKEGPSILRIQQVVRGDSAAYFCASSPPGVAGSSYEQYFGPGTRLTVT.

This chain joins TRBV11-2 and TRBJ2-3, with 8 bases identical to TRBD1. CDR1 SGHAT and CDR2 FQNNGV come from the germline V gene. V lost 7 bases to trimming and J lost 4 bases; unmatched junction nucleotides: 7. This CDR3 region has 14 residues. DNA of the CDR3: TGTGCCAGCACCGTGGACAGGGCATCAGATACGCAGTATTTT. Translation gives CASTVDRASDTQYF.

The chain couples TRBV2 to TRBJ2-7; 8 bases fit TRBD1. The trim removed 10 bases at V and 0 bases at J, leaving 5 bases unmatched. CDR3 length: 13 amino acids. CDR1 and CDR2 (germline): SNHLY, FYNNEI. Here the CDR3 reads CATKQGVSYEQYF. CDR3 DNA: TGTGCCACTAAACAGGGGGTCTCCTACGAGCAGTACTTC.

On this clone itself: A much more abundant neighbour one base away suggests this may be a read error. CDR3 in amino acids: CVSSLGQYEQYF. In DNA form, the CDR3 reads TGTGTCAGCAGTTTGGGCCAGTACGAGCAGTACTTC. The J gene is TRBJ2-7, the V gene TRBV28, with D unclear. CDR3 size: 12 residues. Germline V gene data show CDR1 as MDHEN and CDR2 as SYDVKM.

The chain employs TRBV10-3 and TRBJ2-2; no clear D gene. The V end was cut by 11 bases, the J end by 3 bases, with 16 bases between. Germline CDR1 is ENHRY and CDR2 is SYGVKD. The CDR3 is 14 residues long. The CDR3 DNA reads TGTGCCGTTCGCACTCCGCCCGACACCGGGGAGCTGTTTTTT. This translates into CAVRTPPDTGELFF.

DNA for the CDR3: TGTGCCAGTAGTATTGTCCAGTATGAAAAACTGTTTTTT. Its protein is CASSIVQYEKLFF. This sequence joins TRBV19 and TRBJ1-4, with D unresolved. V was trimmed by 3 bases and J by 6 bases, leaving 8 bases between them. Germline loops: CDR1 LNHDA, CDR2 SQIVND (reference sequence). This CDR3 contains 13 residues.

This chain joins TRBV2 and TRBJ2-1; 10 bases match TRBD2. The CDR3 has 20 amino acids. With 5 bases clipped from V and 10 bases from J, the junction kept 26 bases outside the gene matches. Per germline, CDR1 SNHLY and CDR2 FYNNEI. CDR3 nucleotide sequence: TGTGCCAGCAGTACACCCGACAGTCTGCTAGCGGGAGAGCTTCACGGAGAGCAGTTCTTC. Its protein is CASSTPDSLLAGELHGEQFF.

This rearrangement joins TRBV30 to TRBJ2-7; 8 bases match TRBD1. The J segment lost 5 bases and the V segment lost 5 bases, leaving 5 bases of the junction unmatched. The CDR3 sequence is 12 residues long. Germline values: CDR1 GTSNPN, CDR2 SVGIG (reference sequence). The CDR3 DNA is TGTGCCTGGGGAGACAGGGGCCACGAGCAGTACTTC. Its protein product is CAWGDRGHEQYF.

The V and J genes are TRBV6-6 and TRBJ2-4, with D maybe TRBD1 (7 bases). The CDR3 loop spans 16 amino acids. Trimming removed 0 bases at V and 8 bases at J, with 17 bases between. The germline V gene encodes CDR1 MNHNY and CDR2 SVGAGI (reference sequence). The CDR3 region is CASSYSGRGVGDIQYF. DNA for the CDR3: TGTGCCAGCAGTTACTCGGGCAGGGGGGTCGGGGACATTCAGTACTTC.

The CDR3 is CASREQGANSPLHF. The CDR3 DNA reads TGTGCCAGCAGGGAACAGGGAGCGAATTCACCCCTCCACTTT. The chain is built from TRBV2 and TRBJ1-6; D is perhaps TRBD1 (6 bases). This CDR3 spans 14 amino acids. Germline CDR1 is SNHLY and CDR2 is FYNNEI. Trimming removed 6 bases at V and 7 bases at J, with 13 bases between.

The CDR3 DNA follows: TGTGCCAGCAGCTTAGATGTGGGCATTCACGAGCAGTACTTC. Translation: CASSLDVGIHEQYF. This chain connects TRBV11-2 to TRBJ2-7; unclear D gene. The V gene's germline CDR1 is SGHAT and CDR2 FQNNGV. The CDR3 sequence is 14 residues long. Between the trimmed V and J ends, which lost 0 bases and 5 bases, there was a span of 11 bases.

The V and J genes are TRBV7-9 and TRBJ1-6; D is unresolved. The CDR3 sequence is 13 residues long. Per the germline V gene, CDR1 is SEHNR and CDR2 is FQNEAQ (reference sequence). Trimming pared 1 base from V and 10 bases from J, leaving 8 bases between. The CDR3 sequence: CASSLGSASPLHF. In nucleotides, the CDR3 is TGTGCCAGCAGCTTAGGGTCCGCGTCACCCCTCCACTTT.

This chain joins TRBV5-1 and TRBJ2-5; either TRBD1 or TRBD2 may fit D (5 bases each). Germline-derived CDR1 and CDR2 are SGHRS and YFSETQ. V dropped 2 bases and J dropped 3 bases, with 11 bases sitting between them. The CDR3 has 14 residues. The CDR3 protein is CASSFAREKETQYF. CDR3 DNA sequence: TGCGCCAGCAGCTTCGCCAGGGAGAAAGAGACCCAGTACTTC.

The chain combines TRBV6-5 with TRBJ1-2; possibly TRBD1 for D (5 bases). Germline lookup yields CDR1 MNHEY and CDR2 SVGAGI. The CDR3 has 15 residues. The V end lost 0 bases, the J end lost 5 bases, and 13 bases lay between the germline ends. The CDR3 region has the DNA TGTGCCAGCAGTTACTCGAGTCAGGGACCTTATGGCTACACCTTC. Translated: CASSYSSQGPYGYTF.

The gene calls are TRBV10-3 and TRBJ1-2, with unresolved D. The CDR3 loop spans 13 amino acids. V was trimmed by 3 bases and J by 3 bases, leaving 8 bases between them. Germline CDR1 ENHRY, CDR2 SYGVKD. CDR3 amino acids: CAISDDTYYGYTF. In nucleotides, the CDR3 is TGTGCCATCAGTGATGACACGTACTATGGCTACACCTTC.

The rearrangement uses TRBV2 and TRBJ2-1; a possible D gene is TRBD2 (6 bases). Germline values: CDR1 SNHLY, CDR2 FYNNEI. Trimming pared 6 bases from V and 10 bases from J, leaving 16 bases between. The CDR3 has 13 amino acids. CDR3 nucleotides: TGTGCCAGCAGCGGGGGATCGGGTTTGGAGCAGTTCTTC. Translated, it gives CASSGGSGLEQFF.

The CDR3, as DNA: TGTGCCAGTAGTCCCCGGGACAGCCCCATGACTGAAGCTTTCTTT. It codes for CASSPRDSPMTEAFF. The chain employs TRBV19 and TRBJ1-1, with 7 nucleotides matching TRBD1. With 5 bases clipped from V and 5 bases from J, the junction kept 11 bases outside the gene matches. Looked up from germline, CDR1 is LNHDA and CDR2 is SQIVND (reference sequence). CDR3 size: 15 residues. Full variable domain (remainder filled in from reference TRBV19 and TRBJ1-1): DGGITQSPKYLFRKEGQNVTLSCEQNLNHDAMYWYRQDPGQGLRLIYYSQIVNDFQKGDIAEGYSVSREKKESFPLTVTSAQKNPTAFYLCASSPRDSPMTEAFFGQGTRLTVV.

The V gene is TRBV5-1, the J gene TRBJ2-3; no clear D gene. Germline CDR1 is SGHRS and CDR2 is YFSETQ. The V gene lost 7 bases and the J gene lost 4 bases, with 19 bases spanning the gap. The CDR3 has 15 amino acids. CDR3 bases: TGCGCCAGCGGACCTCTGGGTGAGAGACCAGATACGCAGTATTTT. Amino acids: CASGPLGERPDTQYF.

The V and J genes are TRBV7-2 and TRBJ1-1; possibly TRBD1 for D (5 bases). Germline assignment: CDR1 SGHTA and CDR2 FQGNSA. V gave up 5 bases and J gave up 5 bases, with 21 bases separating them. The CDR3 contains 16 residues. In DNA form, the CDR3 reads TGTGCCAGCAGCCCAAATTCCGGGACGGTTAGGACTGAAGCTTTCTTT. Amino acids: CASSPNSGTVRTEAFF.

The chain uses TRBV6-5 and TRBJ1-1, with TRBD1 identical over 9 bases. The J segment lost 5 bases and the V segment lost 6 bases, leaving 7 bases of the junction unmatched. Germline CDR1 reads MNHEY; CDR2 reads SVGAGI. CDR3 size: 14 residues. CDR3 in amino acids: CASSDRGYGTEAFF. The CDR3 nucleotides are TGTGCCAGCAGCGACAGGGGGTATGGAACTGAAGCTTTCTTT.

The chain joins TRBV10-3 to TRBJ2-3; the D gene is possibly TRBD2 (6 bases). Germline CDR1 reads ENHRY; CDR2 reads SYGVKD. V was cut by 2 bases and J by 6 bases, with 12 bases left in between. This CDR3 is 14 amino acids long. The CDR3 here is CAISETGGADTQYF. The DNA of the CDR3 is TGTGCCATCAGTGAGACCGGGGGTGCCGATACGCAGTATTTT.

The J gene is TRBJ2-1, the V gene TRBV5-1, with D perhaps assigned TRBD1 or TRBD2 (5 bases each). Germline V gene data show CDR1 as SGHRS and CDR2 as YFSETQ. The CDR3 totals 15 residues. V lost 5 bases and J 4 bases, leaving 16 bases between the germline ends. In DNA form, the CDR3 reads TGCGCCAGCAGGTCAGGGACGGAGCAATACAATGAGCAGTTCTTC. Translating it yields CASRSGTEQYNEQFF. Full variable domain (missing parts from reference TRBV5-1 and TRBJ2-1): KAGVTQTPRYLIKTRGQQVTLSCSPISGHRSVSWYQQTPGQGLQFLFEYFSETQRNKGNFPGRFSGRQFSNSRSEMNVSTLELGDSALYLCASRSGTEQYNEQFFGPGTRLTVL.